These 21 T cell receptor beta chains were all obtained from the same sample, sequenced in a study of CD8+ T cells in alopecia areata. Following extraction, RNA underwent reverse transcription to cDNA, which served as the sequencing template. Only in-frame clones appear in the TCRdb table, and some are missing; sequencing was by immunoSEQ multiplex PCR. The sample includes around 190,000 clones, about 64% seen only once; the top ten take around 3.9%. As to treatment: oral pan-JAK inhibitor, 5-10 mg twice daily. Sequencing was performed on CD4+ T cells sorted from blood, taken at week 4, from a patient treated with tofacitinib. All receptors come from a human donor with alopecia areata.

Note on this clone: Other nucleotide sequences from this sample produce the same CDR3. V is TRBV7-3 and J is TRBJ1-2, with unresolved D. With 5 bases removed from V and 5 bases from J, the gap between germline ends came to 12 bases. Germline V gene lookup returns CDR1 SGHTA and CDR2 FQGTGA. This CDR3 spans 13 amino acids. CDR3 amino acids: CASSPGAGYGYTF. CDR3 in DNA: TGTGCCAGCAGCCCGGGAGCCGGGTATGGCTACACCTTC.

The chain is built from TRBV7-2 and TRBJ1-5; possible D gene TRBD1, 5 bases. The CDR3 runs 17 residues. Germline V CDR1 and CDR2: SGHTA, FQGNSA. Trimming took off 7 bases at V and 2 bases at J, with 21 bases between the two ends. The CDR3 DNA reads TGTGCCAGCACAAAAGGGGCAGGGAATAGCGGCAATCAGCCCCAGCATTTT. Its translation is CASTKGAGNSGNQPQHF. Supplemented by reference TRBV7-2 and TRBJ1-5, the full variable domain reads GAGVSQSPSNKVTEKGKDVELRCDPISGHTALYWYRQSLGQGLEFLIYFQGNSAPDKSGLPSDRFSAERTGGSVSTLTIQRTQQEDSAVYLCASTKGAGNSGNQPQHFGDGTRLSIL.

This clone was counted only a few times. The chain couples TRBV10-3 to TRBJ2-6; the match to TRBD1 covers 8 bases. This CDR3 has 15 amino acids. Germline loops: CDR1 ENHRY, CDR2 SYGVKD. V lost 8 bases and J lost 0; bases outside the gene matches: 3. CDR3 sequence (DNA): TGTGCCATCGGACAGGGAATCTCTGGGGCCAACGTCCTGACTTTC. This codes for CAIGQGISGANVLTF.

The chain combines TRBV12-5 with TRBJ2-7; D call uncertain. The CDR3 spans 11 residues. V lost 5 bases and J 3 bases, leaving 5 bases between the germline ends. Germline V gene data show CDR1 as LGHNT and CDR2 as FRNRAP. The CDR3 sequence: CASGARYEQYF. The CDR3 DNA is TGTGCTAGTGGTGCGCGCTACGAGCAGTACTTC.

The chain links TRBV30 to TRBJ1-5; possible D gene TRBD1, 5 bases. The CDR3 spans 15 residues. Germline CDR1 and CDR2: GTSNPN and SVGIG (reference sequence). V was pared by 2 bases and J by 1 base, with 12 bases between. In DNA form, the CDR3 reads TGTGCCTGGAGTCCGGGACCTGGGAGCAATCAGCCCCAGCATTTT. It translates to CAWSPGPGSNQPQHF.

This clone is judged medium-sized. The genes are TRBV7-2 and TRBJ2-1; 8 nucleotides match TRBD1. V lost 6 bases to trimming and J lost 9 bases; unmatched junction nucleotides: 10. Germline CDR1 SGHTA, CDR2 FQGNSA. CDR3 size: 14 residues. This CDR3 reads CASRTQTGDGEQFF. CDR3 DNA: TGTGCCAGCAGGACCCAGACAGGGGATGGTGAGCAGTTCTTC.

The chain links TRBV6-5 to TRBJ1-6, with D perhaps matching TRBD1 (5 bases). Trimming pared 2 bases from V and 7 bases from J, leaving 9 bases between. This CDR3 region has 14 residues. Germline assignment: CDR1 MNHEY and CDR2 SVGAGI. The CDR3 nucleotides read TGTGCCAGCAGTTACAGGGGCGGGAATTCACCCCTCCACTTT. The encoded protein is CASSYRGGNSPLHF.

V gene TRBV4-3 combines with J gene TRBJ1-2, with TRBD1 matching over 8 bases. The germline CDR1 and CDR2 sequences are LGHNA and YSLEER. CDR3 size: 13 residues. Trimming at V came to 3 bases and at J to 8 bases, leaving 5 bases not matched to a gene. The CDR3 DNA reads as TGCGCCAGCAGCCACGGACAGGGTTGGGGCTACACCTTC. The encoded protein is CASSHGQGWGYTF.

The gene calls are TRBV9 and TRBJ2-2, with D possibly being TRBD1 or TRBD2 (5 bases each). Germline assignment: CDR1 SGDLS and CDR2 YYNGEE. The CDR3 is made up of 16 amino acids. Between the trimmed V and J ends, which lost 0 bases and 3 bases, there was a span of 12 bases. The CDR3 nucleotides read TGTGCCAGCAGCGTAGCCGGGACCCTTTACACCGGGGAGCTGTTTTTT. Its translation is CASSVAGTLYTGELFF.

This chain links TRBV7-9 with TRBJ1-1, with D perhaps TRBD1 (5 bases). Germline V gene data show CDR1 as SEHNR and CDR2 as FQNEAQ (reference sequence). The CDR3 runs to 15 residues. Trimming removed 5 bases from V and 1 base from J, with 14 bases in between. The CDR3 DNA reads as TGTGCCAGCAGCCCACGGGGGATGGGGAACACTGAAGCTTTCTTT. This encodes CASSPRGMGNTEAFF. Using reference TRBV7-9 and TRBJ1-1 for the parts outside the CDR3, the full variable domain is DTGVSQNPRHKITKRGQNVTFRCDPISEHNRLYWYRQTLGQGPEFLTYFQNEAQLEKSRLLSDRFSAERPKGSFSTLEIQRTEQGDSAMYLCASSPRGMGNTEAFFGQGTRLTVV.

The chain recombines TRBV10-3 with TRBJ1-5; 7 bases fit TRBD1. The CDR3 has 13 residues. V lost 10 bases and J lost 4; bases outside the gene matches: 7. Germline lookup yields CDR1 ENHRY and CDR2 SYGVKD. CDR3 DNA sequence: TGTGCCACCAAGGGGGACAGTAATCAGCCCCAGCATTTT. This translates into CATKGDSNQPQHF.

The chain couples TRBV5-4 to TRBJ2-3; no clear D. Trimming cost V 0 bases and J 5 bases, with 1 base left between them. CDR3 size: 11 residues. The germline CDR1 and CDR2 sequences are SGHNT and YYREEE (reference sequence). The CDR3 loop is CASSLGDTQYF. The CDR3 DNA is TGTGCCAGCAGCTTGGGAGATACGCAGTATTTT.

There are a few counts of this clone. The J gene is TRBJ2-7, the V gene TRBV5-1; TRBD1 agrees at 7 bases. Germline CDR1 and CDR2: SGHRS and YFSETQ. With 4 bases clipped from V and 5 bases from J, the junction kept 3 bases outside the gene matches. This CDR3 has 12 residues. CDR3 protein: CASSAQGDEQYF. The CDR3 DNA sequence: TGCGCCAGCAGCGCGCAGGGGGACGAGCAGTACTTC.

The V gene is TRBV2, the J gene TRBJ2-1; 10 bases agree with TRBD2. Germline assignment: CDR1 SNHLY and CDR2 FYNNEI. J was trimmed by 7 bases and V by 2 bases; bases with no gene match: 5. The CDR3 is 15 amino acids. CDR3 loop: CASSEWASGGNEQFF. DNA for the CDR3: TGTGCCAGCAGTGAATGGGCTAGCGGGGGTAATGAGCAGTTCTTC.

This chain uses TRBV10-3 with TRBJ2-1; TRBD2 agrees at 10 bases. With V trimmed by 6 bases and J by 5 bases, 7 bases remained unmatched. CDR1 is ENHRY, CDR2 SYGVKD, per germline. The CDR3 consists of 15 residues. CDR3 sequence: CAIRVLAGGNNEQFF. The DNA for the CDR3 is TGTGCCATCAGGGTATTAGCGGGGGGAAACAATGAGCAGTTCTTC.

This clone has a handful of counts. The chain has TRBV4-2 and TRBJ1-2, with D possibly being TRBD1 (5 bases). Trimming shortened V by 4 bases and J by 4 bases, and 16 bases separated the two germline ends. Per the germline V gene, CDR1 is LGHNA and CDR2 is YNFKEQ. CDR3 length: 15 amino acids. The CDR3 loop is CASSPRPRDPYGYTF. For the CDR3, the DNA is TGTGCCAGCAGCCCCAGACCCCGGGACCCCTATGGCTACACCTTC.

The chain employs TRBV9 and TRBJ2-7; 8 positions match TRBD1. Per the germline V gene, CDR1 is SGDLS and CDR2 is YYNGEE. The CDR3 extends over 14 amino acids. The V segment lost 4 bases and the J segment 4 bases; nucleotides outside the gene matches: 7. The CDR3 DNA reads TGTGCCAGCAGCCCTTCCGGGACAGGTTACGAGCAGTACTTC. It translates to CASSPSGTGYEQYF.

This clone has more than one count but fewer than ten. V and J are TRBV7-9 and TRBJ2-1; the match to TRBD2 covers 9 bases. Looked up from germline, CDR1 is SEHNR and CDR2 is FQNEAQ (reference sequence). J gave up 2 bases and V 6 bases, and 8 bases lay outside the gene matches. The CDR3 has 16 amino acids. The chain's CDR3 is CASSRSGGYPYNEQFF. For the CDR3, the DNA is TGTGCCAGCAGTCGTAGCGGGGGATATCCCTACAATGAGCAGTTCTTC.

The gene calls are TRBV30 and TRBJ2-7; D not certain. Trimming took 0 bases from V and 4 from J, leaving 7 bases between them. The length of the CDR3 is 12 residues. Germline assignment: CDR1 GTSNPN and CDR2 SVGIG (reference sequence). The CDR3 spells CAWSVTTYEQYF. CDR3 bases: TGTGCCTGGAGTGTAACGACGTACGAGCAGTACTTC.

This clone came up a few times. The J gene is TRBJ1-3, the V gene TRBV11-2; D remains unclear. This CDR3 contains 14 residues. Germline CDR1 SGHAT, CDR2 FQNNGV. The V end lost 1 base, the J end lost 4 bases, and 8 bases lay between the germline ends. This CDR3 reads CASSLVGTGNTIYF. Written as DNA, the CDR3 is TGTGCCAGCAGCTTAGTTGGAACAGGAAACACCATATATTTT.

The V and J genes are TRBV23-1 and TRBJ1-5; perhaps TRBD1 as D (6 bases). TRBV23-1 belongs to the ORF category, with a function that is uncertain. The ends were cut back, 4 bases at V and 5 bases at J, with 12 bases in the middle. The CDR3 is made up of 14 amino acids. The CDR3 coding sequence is TGCGCCAGCAGTCCTCGAAGACAGGATCAGCCCCAGCATTTT. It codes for CASSPRRQDQPQHF.